The rows below give T cell receptor beta chains drawn from one sample of a study of control samples from healthy donors and cancer patients. This table comes from immunoSEQ multiplex PCR, and its TCRdb copy is limited to in-frame clones, with some not included. The table lists under 85,000 clones, about nine tenths of them singletons. Sequences were obtained from PBMCs. These receptors were collected from a man aged 55-75 years with colorectal cancer. The CDR3 runs from the conserved cysteine through the conserved F or W. The order of the fields is clone size, D gene, J gene, CDR3 length, V gene, CDR3 DNA, CDR3 protein. D genes are given only for firm matches. Size tells how often a clone was seen (once, few, many) or the class of an expanded clone, and some rows leave it out.

>-|-|TRBJ2-3|15|TRBV24-1
TGTGCCACCAGTCACGGGGGACATTCTCCAGATACGCAGTATTTT
CATSHGGHSPDTQYF
>-|-|TRBJ1-6|13|TRBV11-3
TGTGCCAGCAGCTTCGCAGATAATTCACCCCTCCACTTT
CASSFADNSPLHF
>-|-|TRBJ2-1|12|TRBV5-4
TGTGCCAGCTCACAAGGGGGGAATGAGCAGTTCTTC
CASSQGGNEQFF
>-|-|TRBJ2-1|15|TRBV7-8
TGTGCCAGCAGCCTGACTGGGAGGTCCTACAATGAGCAGTTCTTC
CASSLTGRSYNEQFF
>-|TRBD2|TRBJ2-2|14|TRBV7-9
TGTGCCAGCAGCTTGCGGGGGAGCACCGGGGAGCTGTTTTTT
CASSLRGSTGELFF
>-|TRBD1|TRBJ2-1|14|TRBV10-2
TGCGCCAGCAGATCGGGACAGGGGAGGTATGAGCAGTTCTTC
CASRSGQGRYEQFF
>-|TRBD2|TRBJ2-5|15|TRBV6-2/TRBV6-3
TGTGCCAGCAGTTTAGCGGGGGGGCAGTGGGAGACCCAGTACTTC
CASSLAGGQWETQYF
>-|-|TRBJ1-4|14|TRBV19
TGTGCCAGTAGTATCTCCGCAGCCGCGGAAAAACTGTTTTTT
CASSISAAAEKLFF
>-|-|TRBJ2-3|15|TRBV2
TGTGCCAGCAGTGTACGTCGGACAATCCCAGATACGCAGTATTTT
CASSVRRTIPDTQYF
>-|-|TRBJ2-2|15|TRBV15
TGTGCCACTCGTTTTGTGGACGGAAACACCGGGGAGCTGTTTTTT
CATRFVDGNTGELFF
>-|-|TRBJ2-7|12|TRBV6-5
TGTGCCAGCGGGGGCCAGTCCTACGAGCAGTACTTC
CASGGQSYEQYF
>-|TRBD2|TRBJ2-1|17|TRBV24-1
TGTGCCACCAGTGATTTGCGGTCCGGGGGGGCATACAATGAGCAGTTCTTC
CATSDLRSGGAYNEQFF
>-|-|TRBJ2-7|13|TRBV15
TGTGCCACCAGCAGGGTTGTGTCCTACGAGCAGTACTTC
CATSRVVSYEQYF
>-|-|TRBJ2-3|13|TRBV5-1
TGCGCCAGCAGCTTGTTCCCGGCAGATACGCAGTATTTT
CASSLFPADTQYF
>-|-|TRBJ2-2|15|TRBV9
TGTGCCAGCAGCGTCCAACAGGGTGGCACCGGGGAGCTGTTTTTT
CASSVQQGGTGELFF
>once|-|TRBJ1-1|16|TRBV2
TGTGCCAGCAGTATGGGATTTCTCTCGGAGGGCACTGAAGCTTTCTTT
CASSMGFLSEGTEAFF
>-|-|TRBJ1-2|15|TRBV5-4
TGTGCCAGCAGCTTGGAATCTAGGGGCAGGGGTGGCTACACCTTC
CASSLESRGRGGYTF
>-|-|TRBJ2-1|14|TRBV5-1
TGCGCCAGCAGCTTGACCATAGAGTACAATGAGCAGTTCTTC
CASSLTIEYNEQFF
>-|-|TRBJ1-1|12|TRBV9
TGTGCCAGCAGCGTAGGGAACGCTGAAGCTTTCTTT
CASSVGNAEAFF
>-|-|TRBJ1-4|12|TRBV7-8
TGTGCCAGCAGCTTAGGCAATGAAAAACTGTTTTTT
CASSLGNEKLFF
>once|-|TRBJ2-3|13|TRBV3-1/TRBV3-2
TGTGCCAGCAGCCCCAGGGGCTCCCGTACGCAGTATTTT
CASSPRGSRTQYF
>-|-|TRBJ1-6|15|TRBV6-2/TRBV6-3
TGTGCCAGCAGTTACTCTGCCAGGGCAGACTCACCCCTCCACTTT
CASSYSARADSPLHF
>-|TRBD2|TRBJ2-1|16|TRBV6-4
TGTGCCAGCAGTGCATGGAGCGGGGCCAGGGTTAGTGAGCAGTTCTTC
CASSAWSGARVSEQFF
>-|-|TRBJ1-2|15|TRBV5-8
TGTGCCAGCAGCCCGGACGGAACCCCTAACTATGGCTACACCTTC
CASSPDGTPNYGYTF
>-|-|TRBJ2-1|10|TRBV20-1
TGCAGTGCTAGCCACAATGAGCAGTTCTTC
CSASHNEQFF
>-|-|TRBJ1-6|17|TRBV28
TGTGCCAGCAGTTTAAGTGGGGGGAGGGGGGATAATTCACCCCTCCACTTT
CASSLSGGRGDNSPLHF
>-|-|TRBJ2-1|14|TRBV4-2
TGTGCCAGCAGCCTCCCCGGCTCCTACAATGAGCAGTTCTTC
CASSLPGSYNEQFF
>-|-|TRBJ2-1|16|TRBV7-8
TGTGCCAGCAGCCTAGGGTACATGGGTCGGGGCAATGAGCAGTTCTTC
CASSLGYMGRGNEQFF
>-|-|TRBJ1-5|13|TRBV27
TGTGCCAGCAGTTTGAGTAGCAATCAGCCCCAGCATTTT
CASSLSSNQPQHF
>-|-|TRBJ1-3|11|TRBV30
TGTGCCCGGCACTCTGGAAACACCATATATTTT
CARHSGNTIYF
>few|TRBD1|TRBJ1-1|15|TRBV5-5
TGTGCCAGCAGCCAAAGGGGGACAGCCAACACTGAAGCTTTCTTT
CASSQRGTANTEAFF
>-|-|TRBJ2-5|15|TRBV2
TGTGCCAGCAGTGAGACCGGGACCCAGCCGGAGACCCAGTACTTC
CASSETGTQPETQYF
>-|-|TRBJ1-4|15|TRBV5-1
TGCGCCAGCAGCCTCGCGGGAGTATCAAATGAAAAACTGTTTTTT
CASSLAGVSNEKLFF
>-|TRBD2|TRBJ2-2|17|TRBV10-3
TGTGCCATCAGTGACGTAGCGGGGGGCCTTAACACCGGGGAGCTGTTTTTT
CAISDVAGGLNTGELFF
>-|TRBD1|TRBJ2-1|12|TRBV9
TGTGCCAGCAGCGAGGACAGGGATGAGCAGTTCTTC
CASSEDRDEQFF
>-|-|TRBJ1-1|15|TRBV30
TGTGCCTGGAGGAGGGGGGAGGTAATGAACACTGAAGCTTTCTTT
CAWRRGEVMNTEAFF
>once|-|TRBJ1-5|13|TRBV4-1
TGCGCCAGCAGCCAACCAGGGAATCAGCCCCAGCATTTT
CASSQPGNQPQHF
>once|TRBD2|TRBJ2-1|15|TRBV4-1
TGCGCCAGCAGCCAAGATTCCGGGACTACTGATGAGCAGTTCTTC
CASSQDSGTTDEQFF
>-|-|TRBJ2-2|15|TRBV6-5
TGTGCCAGCAGTTCTCCGGGACAATTGACCGGGGAGCTGTTTTTT
CASSSPGQLTGELFF
>-|TRBD2|TRBJ2-1|13|TRBV2
TGTGCCAGCAAACTAGCGGGGGGTACTGAGCAGTTCTTC
CASKLAGGTEQFF
>-|-|TRBJ1-2|12|TRBV23-1
TGCGTCGCTTTTGGGGAAGTTGATGGCTACACCTTC
CVAFGEVDGYTF
>-|-|TRBJ2-5|15|TRBV6-6
TGTGCCAGCAGTTACTCCGGGGGCCCGGGAGAGACCCAGTACTTC
CASSYSGGPGETQYF
>few|-|TRBJ1-1|17|TRBV25-1
TGTGCCAGCAGTGGGTCGTCGAGCTGGGGCGGAGGCGCTGAAGCTTTCTTT
CASSGSSSWGGGAEAFF
>-|-|TRBJ2-5|15|TRBV9
TGTGCCAGCAGCCCGCGACTAGGCTTTCAGGAGACCCAGTACTTC
CASSPRLGFQETQYF
>-|TRBD2|TRBJ2-1|17|TRBV4-3
TGCGCCAGCAGCCAAAGTTTGGGGGGGGGTTCCTACAATGAGCAGTTCTTC
CASSQSLGGGSYNEQFF
>-|-|TRBJ2-2|11|TRBV29-1
TGCAGCGTTGGAATTGCCGGGGAGCTGTTTTTT
CSVGIAGELFF
>once|TRBD1|TRBJ1-2|15|TRBV6-1
TGTGCCAGCAGTGAAGAGGGGGCGCAGAGCTATGGCTACACCTTC
CASSEEGAQSYGYTF
>-|TRBD2|TRBJ2-1|14|TRBV6-6
TGTGCCAGCAGAACCAGCGGGGGGGGCAATGAGCAGTTCTTC
CASRTSGGGNEQFF
>-|-|TRBJ1-1|14|TRBV10-3
TGTGCCATCAGCGGGGACCTACTAAACACTGAAGCTTTCTTT
CAISGDLLNTEAFF
>-|TRBD1|TRBJ1-5|17|TRBV11-2
TGTGCCAGCAGCTTAGGTTTTGGTGGACAGGAGAATCAGCCCCAGCATTTT
CASSLGFGGQENQPQHF
>-|TRBD1|TRBJ1-3|16|TRBV18
TGTGCCAGCTCACCAAGACAGGGCAGCTCTGGAAACACCATATATTTT
CASSPRQGSSGNTIYF
>once|TRBD2|TRBJ2-6|15|TRBV5-1
TGCGCCAGCAGCGCCTTTCCTGGGAGGGAGAACGTCCTGACTTTC
CASSAFPGRENVLTF
>-|TRBD2|TRBJ2-7|14|TRBV29-1
TGCAGCGTTTCCGTTAGCGGGGGTTCCTACGAGCAGTACTTC
CSVSVSGGSYEQYF